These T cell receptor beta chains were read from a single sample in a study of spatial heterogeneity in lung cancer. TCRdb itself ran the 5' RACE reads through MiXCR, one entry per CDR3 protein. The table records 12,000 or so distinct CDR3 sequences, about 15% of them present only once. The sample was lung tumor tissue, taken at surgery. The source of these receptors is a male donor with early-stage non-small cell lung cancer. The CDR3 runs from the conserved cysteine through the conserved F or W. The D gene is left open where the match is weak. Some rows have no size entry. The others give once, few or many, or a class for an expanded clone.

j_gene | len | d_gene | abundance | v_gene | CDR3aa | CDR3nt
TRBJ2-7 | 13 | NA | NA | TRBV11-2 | CASSPLGVLGQYF | TGTGCCAGCAGCCCCCTAGGGGTATTGGGACAGTACTTC
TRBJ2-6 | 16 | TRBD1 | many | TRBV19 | CASSDRALSGANVLTF | TGTGCCAGTAGTGACAGGGCCTTATCTGGGGCCAACGTCCTGACTTTC
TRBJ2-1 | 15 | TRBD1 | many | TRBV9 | CASSVGQGAYNEQFF | TGTGCCAGCAGCGTAGGACAGGGGGCATACAATGAGCAGTTCTTC
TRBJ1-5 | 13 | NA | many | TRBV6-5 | CASTPPGGQPQHF | TGTGCCAGCACCCCCCCCGGCGGTCAGCCCCAGCATTTT
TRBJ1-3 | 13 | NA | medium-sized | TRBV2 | CASGGSAGNTIYF | TGTGCCTCCGGGGGTTCGGCTGGAAACACCATATATTTT
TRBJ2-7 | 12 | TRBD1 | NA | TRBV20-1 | CSATDRQGEQYF | TGCAGTGCCACGGACAGGCAAGGCGAGCAGTACTTC
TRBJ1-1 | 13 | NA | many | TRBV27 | CASSRQENTEAFF | TGTGCCAGCAGCAGACAGGAGAACACTGAAGCTTTCTTT
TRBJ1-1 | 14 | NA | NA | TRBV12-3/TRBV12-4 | CASSLVRDNTEAFF | TGTGCCAGCAGTTTAGTTCGGGATAACACTGAAGCTTTCTTT
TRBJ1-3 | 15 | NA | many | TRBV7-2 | CASSLAVASGNTIYF | TGTGCCAGCAGCTTAGCTGTGGCCTCTGGAAACACCATATATTTT
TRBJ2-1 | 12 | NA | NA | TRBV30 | CAWKGGRNEQFF | TGTGCCTGGAAGGGCGGTAGAAATGAGCAGTTCTTC
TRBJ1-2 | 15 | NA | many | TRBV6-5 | CASSYSLGGDYGYTF | TGTGCCAGCAGTTACTCCTTGGGGGGAGACTATGGCTACACCTTC
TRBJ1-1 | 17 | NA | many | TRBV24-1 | CATSDLLGARENTEAFF | TGTGCCACCAGTGATTTGCTCGGGGCCAGGGAGAACACTGAAGCTTTCTTT
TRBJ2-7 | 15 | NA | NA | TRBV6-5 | CASSYSGRPAYEQYF | TGTGCCAGCAGTTACTCGGGCAGACCGGCCTACGAGCAGTACTTC
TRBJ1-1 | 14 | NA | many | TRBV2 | CASSADRVDTEAFF | TGTGCCAGCAGTGCGGACAGAGTGGACACTGAAGCTTTCTTT
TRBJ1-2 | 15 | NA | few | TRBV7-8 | CASSLGEGAYYGYTF | TGTGCCAGCAGCTTAGGTGAAGGGGCCTACTATGGCTACACCTTC
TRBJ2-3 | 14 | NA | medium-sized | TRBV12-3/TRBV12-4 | CASSLGGRTDTQYF | TGTGCCAGCAGTTTAGGGGGGCGCACAGATACGCAGTATTTT
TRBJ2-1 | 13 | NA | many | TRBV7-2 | CASSLIDYNEQFF | TGTGCCAGCAGCTTAATAGATTACAATGAGCAGTTCTTC
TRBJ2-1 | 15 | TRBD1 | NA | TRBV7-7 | CASSPLGGYINEQFF | TGTGCTAGCAGCCCCTTAGGGGGCTACATCAATGAGCAGTTCTTC
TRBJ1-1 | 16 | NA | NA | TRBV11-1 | CASSRGRGNMNTEAFF | TGTGCCAGCAGCCGGGGGCGGGGCAACATGAACACTGAAGCTTTCTTT
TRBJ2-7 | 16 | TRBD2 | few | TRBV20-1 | CSASRPKREGRYEQYF | TGCAGTGCTTCCCGACCGAAGCGGGAGGGCCGCTACGAGCAGTACTTC
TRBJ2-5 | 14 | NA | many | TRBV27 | CASSYQGSQETQYF | TGTGCCAGCAGTTACCAGGGTAGCCAAGAGACCCAGTACTTC
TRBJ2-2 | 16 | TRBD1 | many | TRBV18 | CASSQSGQGSTGELFF | TGTGCCAGCTCACAGTCCGGACAGGGCAGCACCGGGGAGCTGTTTTTT
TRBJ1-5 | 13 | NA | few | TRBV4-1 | CASSRTGRGPQHF | TGCGCCAGCAGCCGGACGGGACGAGGGCCCCAGCATTTT
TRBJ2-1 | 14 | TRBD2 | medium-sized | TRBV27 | CATPRAGAYNEQFF | TGTGCCACCCCCCGCGCGGGGGCCTACAATGAGCAGTTCTTC
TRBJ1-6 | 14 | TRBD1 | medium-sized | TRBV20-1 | CSVTGQVDNSPLHF | TGCAGTGTCACGGGACAGGTGGATAATTCACCCCTCCACTTT
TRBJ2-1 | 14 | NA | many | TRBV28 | CASSLRTTYNEQFF | TGTGCCAGCAGTCTCCGGACTACCTACAATGAGCAGTTCTTC
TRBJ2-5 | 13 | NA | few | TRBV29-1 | CSVGVGGQETQYF | TGCAGCGTTGGAGTCGGGGGTCAAGAGACCCAGTACTTC
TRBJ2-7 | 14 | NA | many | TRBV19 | CASRAAEEPYEQYF | TGTGCCAGTAGGGCCGCCGAGGAACCCTACGAGCAGTACTTC
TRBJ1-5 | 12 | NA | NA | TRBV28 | CASRQSGQPQHF | TGTGCCAGCAGACAAAGTGGCCAGCCCCAGCATTTT
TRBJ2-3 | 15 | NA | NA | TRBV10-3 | CAISAAAFGTDTQYF | TGTGCCATCAGTGCGGCTGCATTTGGCACAGATACGCAGTATTTT
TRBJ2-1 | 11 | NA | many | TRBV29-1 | CSTESYNEQFF | TGCAGCACCGAGTCCTACAATGAGCAGTTCTTC
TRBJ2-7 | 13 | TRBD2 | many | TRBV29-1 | CSVTAGGWLEQYF | TGCAGCGTTACGGCGGGAGGGTGGCTCGAGCAGTACTTC
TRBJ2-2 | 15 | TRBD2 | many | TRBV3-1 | CASSQGLAIAGELFF | TGTGCCAGCAGCCAGGGACTAGCTATCGCCGGGGAGCTGTTTTTT
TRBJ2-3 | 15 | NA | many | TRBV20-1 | CSASIRLWGTDTQYF | TGCAGTGCTAGTATACGGCTTTGGGGGACAGATACGCAGTATTTT
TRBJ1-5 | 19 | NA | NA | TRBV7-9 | CASSLEVQPGRGSNQPQHF | TGTGCCAGCAGCTTAGAGGTACAACCGGGGAGGGGTAGCAATCAGCCCCAGCATTTT
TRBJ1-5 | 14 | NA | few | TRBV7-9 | CASSFSGNNQPQHF | TGTGCCAGCAGCTTTTCAGGGAACAATCAGCCCCAGCATTTT
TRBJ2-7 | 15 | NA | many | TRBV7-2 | CASSLAYTGRNEQYF | TGTGCCAGCAGCTTAGCGTACACAGGTCGAAACGAGCAGTACTTC
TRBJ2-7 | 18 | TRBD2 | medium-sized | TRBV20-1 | CSANGQWSGGSSSYEQYF | TGCAGTGCTAACGGTCAGTGGAGCGGGGGTTCCAGCTCCTACGAGCAGTACTTC
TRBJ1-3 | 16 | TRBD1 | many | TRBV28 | CASLTLGQGAGNTIYF | TGTGCCAGCCTCACACTGGGACAGGGGGCTGGAAACACCATATATTTT
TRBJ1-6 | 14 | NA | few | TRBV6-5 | CASRGTSNNSPLHF | TGTGCCAGCAGAGGAACAAGCAATAATTCACCCCTCCACTTT
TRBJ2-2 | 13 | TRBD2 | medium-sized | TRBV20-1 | CSATSGRARELFF | TGCAGTGCTACTAGCGGGAGGGCCCGGGAGCTGTTTTTT
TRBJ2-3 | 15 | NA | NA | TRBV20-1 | CSARLSAGRADTQYF | TGCAGTGCTAGACTTTCAGCGGGCAGGGCAGATACGCAGTATTTT
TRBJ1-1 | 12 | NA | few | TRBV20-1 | CSANSGVTEAFF | TGCAGTGCTAACTCGGGGGTGACTGAAGCTTTCTTT
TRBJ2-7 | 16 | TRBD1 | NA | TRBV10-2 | CASSQSSGTGIYEQYF | TGCGCCAGCAGTCAATCATCCGGGACAGGGATCTACGAGCAGTACTTC
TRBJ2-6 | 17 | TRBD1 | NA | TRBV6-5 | CASSRQGPYSGANVLTF | TGTGCCAGCAGTAGACAGGGCCCATACTCTGGGGCCAACGTCCTGACTTTC
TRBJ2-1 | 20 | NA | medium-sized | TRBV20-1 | CSAIVTPEEVVGRSYNEQFF | TGCAGTGCCATAGTGACACCCGAGGAAGTGGTAGGGCGCTCCTACAATGAGCAGTTCTTC
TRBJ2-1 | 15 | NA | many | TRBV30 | CACTRGYGGINEQFF | TGTGCCTGTACAAGGGGATACGGAGGGATCAATGAGCAGTTCTTC
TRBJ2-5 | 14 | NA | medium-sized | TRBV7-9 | CASSFMAGAETQYF | TGTGCCAGCAGCTTTATGGCGGGGGCAGAGACCCAGTACTTC
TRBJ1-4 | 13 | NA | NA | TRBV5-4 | CASSPRLDEKLFF | TGTGCCAGCAGCCCTCGTCTGGATGAAAAACTGTTTTTT
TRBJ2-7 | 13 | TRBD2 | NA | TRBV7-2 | CASGLAGAHEQYF | TGTGCCAGCGGGCTAGCGGGAGCCCACGAGCAGTACTTC
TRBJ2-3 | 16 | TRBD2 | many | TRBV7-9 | CASSKPGLAGTDTQYF | TGTGCCAGCAGCAAACCGGGACTAGCGGGCACAGATACGCAGTATTTT
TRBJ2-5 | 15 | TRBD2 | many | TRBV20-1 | CSAINSGGAMETQYF | TGCAGTGCTATTAATAGCGGGGGGGCCATGGAGACCCAGTACTTC
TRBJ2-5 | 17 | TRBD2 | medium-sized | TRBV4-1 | CASSQSEGLAVQETQYF | TGCGCCAGCAGCCAGTCCGAGGGACTAGCGGTCCAAGAGACCCAGTACTTC
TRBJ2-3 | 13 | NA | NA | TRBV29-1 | CSPRSGSTDTQYF | TGCAGCCCGAGGAGCGGGAGCACAGATACGCAGTATTTT
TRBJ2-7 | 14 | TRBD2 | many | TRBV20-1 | CSASTSGRRYEQYF | TGCAGTGCCTCCACTAGCGGGAGGCGCTACGAGCAGTACTTC